A selection of T cell receptor beta chains follows, all from one sample in a study of blood T cell repertoires in COVID-19. Here immunoSEQ multiplex PCR was the method, and the copy in TCRdb shows in-frame clones only, minus some. Among some 110,000 clones listed, about 83% were seen once. Sequencing was done on a sample of peripheral blood. Receptor source: a human donor in a cohort sampled during active COVID-19. Both conserved end residues are part of each CDR3. A D gene is named only where the DNA matches it firmly. Only some rows state a clone size, as once, few, many or a class for expanded clones.

V gene: TRBV11-3
D gene: TRBD2
J gene: TRBJ2-7
clone size: few
CDR3 protein: CASSSGTSGRYEQYF
CDR3 DNA: TGTGCCAGCAGCTCCGGGACTAGCGGGAGATACGAGCAGTACTTC

V gene: TRBV7-6
D gene: -
J gene: TRBJ2-7
clone size: -
CDR3 protein: CASSHGGEQYF
CDR3 DNA: TGTGCCAGCAGCCACGGAGGCGAGCAGTACTTC

V gene: TRBV19
D gene: -
J gene: TRBJ1-1
clone size: -
CDR3 protein: CASSYQGLGEAFF
CDR3 DNA: TGTGCCAGTAGTTACCAGGGATTAGGTGAAGCTTTCTTT

V gene: TRBV6-5
D gene: -
J gene: TRBJ2-3
clone size: -
CDR3 protein: CASGGHRASTDTQYF
CDR3 DNA: TGTGCCAGCGGGGGACACAGGGCTAGCACAGATACGCAGTATTTT

V gene: TRBV7-2
D gene: -
J gene: TRBJ2-2
clone size: -
CDR3 protein: CASSLTYTGELFF
CDR3 DNA: TGTGCCAGCAGCTTAACTTACACCGGGGAGCTGTTTTTT

V gene: TRBV6-6
D gene: -
J gene: TRBJ1-5
clone size: -
CDR3 protein: CASTREPQHF
CDR3 DNA: TGTGCCAGCACCCGGGAGCCCCAGCATTTT

V gene: TRBV7-2
D gene: -
J gene: TRBJ2-1
clone size: few
CDR3 protein: CASSLQRRDNEQFF
CDR3 DNA: TGTGCCAGCAGCTTACAACGGAGAGACAATGAGCAGTTCTTC

V gene: TRBV6-4
D gene: TRBD2
J gene: TRBJ2-1
clone size: -
CDR3 protein: CASSLLPGLANEQFF
CDR3 DNA: TGTGCCAGCAGTCTTCTACCGGGACTAGCCAATGAGCAGTTCTTC

V gene: TRBV6-5
D gene: TRBD2
J gene: TRBJ2-1
clone size: -
CDR3 protein: CASSTSGRLGNEQFF
CDR3 DNA: TGTGCCAGCAGTACTAGCGGGAGGTTGGGCAATGAGCAGTTCTTC

V gene: TRBV5-1
D gene: -
J gene: TRBJ2-3
clone size: once
CDR3 protein: CASSLATPAVDTQYF
CDR3 DNA: TGCGCCAGCAGCTTGGCCACACCCGCCGTAGATACGCAGTATTTT

V gene: TRBV12-5
D gene: -
J gene: TRBJ1-1
clone size: -
CDR3 protein: CASAIGGSLLQAFF
CDR3 DNA: TGTGCTAGTGCCATAGGAGGGTCGCTCCTTCAAGCTTTCTTT

V gene: TRBV28
D gene: TRBD1
J gene: TRBJ2-3
clone size: -
CDR3 protein: CASSLRGTGTDTQYF
CDR3 DNA: TGTGCCAGCAGTTTAAGGGGGACAGGCACAGATACGCAGTATTTT

V gene: TRBV18
D gene: -
J gene: TRBJ2-1
clone size: -
CDR3 protein: CASSPGNEQFF
CDR3 DNA: TGTGCCAGCTCACCCGGGAATGAGCAGTTCTTC

V gene: TRBV6-4
D gene: -
J gene: TRBJ2-1
clone size: -
CDR3 protein: CASSRGVYNEQFF
CDR3 DNA: TGTGCCAGCAGTAGGGGCGTCTACAATGAGCAGTTCTTC

V gene: TRBV7-6
D gene: -
J gene: TRBJ2-7
clone size: -
CDR3 protein: CASSLEPDGSSYEQYF
CDR3 DNA: TGTGCCAGCAGCTTAGAGCCTGACGGGAGCTCCTACGAGCAGTACTTC

V gene: TRBV27
D gene: TRBD1
J gene: TRBJ1-2
clone size: -
CDR3 protein: CASRETGRYGYTF
CDR3 DNA: TGTGCCAGCAGGGAGACAGGGAGATATGGCTACACCTTC

V gene: TRBV27
D gene: TRBD2
J gene: TRBJ2-1
clone size: -
CDR3 protein: CASSPVAGAYNEQFF
CDR3 DNA: TGTGCCAGCAGTCCGGTCGCGGGAGCCTACAATGAGCAGTTCTTC

V gene: TRBV2
D gene: -
J gene: TRBJ2-5
clone size: -
CDR3 protein: CASSSRWLQGRETQYF
CDR3 DNA: TGTGCCAGCAGTAGCCGATGGTTACAGGGAAGAGAGACCCAGTACTTC

V gene: TRBV15
D gene: TRBD1
J gene: TRBJ2-7
clone size: once
CDR3 protein: CATGQGYYEQYF
CDR3 DNA: TGTGCCACCGGACAGGGGTACTACGAGCAGTACTTC

V gene: TRBV18
D gene: -
J gene: TRBJ1-5
clone size: -
CDR3 protein: CASSPSGAGEYQPQHF
CDR3 DNA: TGTGCCAGCTCACCATCCGGAGCGGGGGAATATCAGCCCCAGCATTTT

V gene: TRBV7-6
D gene: TRBD2
J gene: TRBJ2-7
clone size: -
CDR3 protein: CASSPTSGRAGSEQYF
CDR3 DNA: TGTGCCAGCAGCCCGACTAGCGGGAGGGCGGGTAGTGAGCAGTACTTC

V gene: TRBV5-1
D gene: -
J gene: TRBJ1-1
clone size: -
CDR3 protein: CASSLDAPEGPGTEAFF
CDR3 DNA: TGCGCCAGCAGCTTGGATGCCCCGGAGGGCCCGGGCACTGAAGCTTTCTTT

V gene: TRBV19
D gene: TRBD2
J gene: TRBJ2-1
clone size: -
CDR3 protein: CATKTSGRAIDEQFF
CDR3 DNA: TGTGCCACCAAAACTAGCGGGAGGGCCATCGATGAGCAGTTCTTC

V gene: TRBV5-8
D gene: TRBD1
J gene: TRBJ2-7
clone size: few
CDR3 protein: CASDRDRGREQYF
CDR3 DNA: TGTGCCAGCGACCGGGACAGGGGGCGCGAGCAGTACTTC

V gene: TRBV12-3/TRBV12-4
D gene: -
J gene: TRBJ1-1
clone size: -
CDR3 protein: CASRISTEAFF
CDR3 DNA: TGTGCCAGCAGAATTAGCACTGAAGCTTTCTTT

V gene: TRBV6-1
D gene: -
J gene: TRBJ1-1
clone size: once
CDR3 protein: CASSESFGNTEAFF
CDR3 DNA: TGTGCCAGCAGTGAAAGTTTCGGGAACACTGAAGCTTTCTTT

V gene: TRBV28
D gene: TRBD1
J gene: TRBJ1-2
clone size: -
CDR3 protein: CASSQQGARGYTF
CDR3 DNA: TGTGCCAGCAGTCAACAGGGGGCGAGGGGCTACACCTTC

V gene: TRBV23-1
D gene: -
J gene: TRBJ2-5
clone size: -
CDR3 protein: CASTRVGRRGETQYF
CDR3 DNA: TGCGCCAGCACCAGGGTCGGAAGGAGAGGAGAGACCCAGTACTTC

V gene: TRBV19
D gene: -
J gene: TRBJ1-1
clone size: -
CDR3 protein: CATRSPRSWTEAFF
CDR3 DNA: TGTGCCACTCGATCGCCGAGGAGTTGGACTGAAGCTTTCTTT

V gene: TRBV28
D gene: TRBD1
J gene: TRBJ2-1
clone size: -
CDR3 protein: CASSLTGDGLQFF
CDR3 DNA: TGTGCCAGCAGTTTAACAGGGGACGGGTTGCAGTTCTTC

V gene: TRBV7-2
D gene: -
J gene: TRBJ2-1
clone size: once
CDR3 protein: CASSLVGARARGNNEQFF
CDR3 DNA: TGTGCCAGCAGCTTAGTCGGGGCTAGGGCGCGGGGAAACAATGAGCAGTTCTTC

V gene: TRBV5-1
D gene: TRBD2
J gene: TRBJ2-3
clone size: -
CDR3 protein: CASSLGLAGAADTQYF
CDR3 DNA: TGCGCCAGCAGCTTGGGACTAGCGGGAGCAGCAGATACGCAGTATTTT

V gene: TRBV7-6
D gene: -
J gene: TRBJ1-1
clone size: -
CDR3 protein: CASSLQSGSRSEAFF
CDR3 DNA: TGTGCCAGCAGCTTACAGTCGGGGAGTAGGAGTGAAGCTTTCTTT

V gene: TRBV11-3
D gene: -
J gene: TRBJ2-3
clone size: -
CDR3 protein: CASSFNSGGDTQYF
CDR3 DNA: TGTGCCAGCAGCTTCAATTCCGGAGGAGATACGCAGTATTTT

V gene: TRBV5-6
D gene: -
J gene: TRBJ2-1
clone size: -
CDR3 protein: CASSLAFNEQFF
CDR3 DNA: TGTGCCAGCAGCTTGGCCTTTAATGAGCAGTTCTTC

V gene: TRBV4-3
D gene: TRBD2
J gene: TRBJ2-2
clone size: -
CDR3 protein: CASSQDPTEREHTGELFF
CDR3 DNA: TGCGCCAGCAGCCAAGATCCTACCGAGCGGGAGCACACCGGGGAGCTGTTTTTT

V gene: TRBV19
D gene: TRBD2
J gene: TRBJ2-1
clone size: -
CDR3 protein: CASSMVAGGPYNEQFF
CDR3 DNA: TGTGCCAGTAGTATGGTAGCGGGAGGACCCTACAATGAGCAGTTCTTC

V gene: TRBV19
D gene: -
J gene: TRBJ2-7
clone size: -
CDR3 protein: CASSPIGGTYEQYF
CDR3 DNA: TGTGCCAGCTCCCCTATCGGCGGGACCTACGAGCAGTACTTC

V gene: TRBV5-1
D gene: TRBD1
J gene: TRBJ2-2
clone size: -
CDR3 protein: CASTLRTGKGPGELFF
CDR3 DNA: TGCGCCAGCACCCTCAGGACAGGGAAGGGGCCCGGGGAGCTGTTTTTT

V gene: TRBV19
D gene: TRBD1
J gene: TRBJ2-1
clone size: -
CDR3 protein: CASRRQGQSYNEQFF
CDR3 DNA: TGTGCCAGTCGTCGACAGGGACAGTCCTACAATGAGCAGTTCTTC

V gene: TRBV6-5
D gene: -
J gene: TRBJ1-1
clone size: -
CDR3 protein: CATLTQGRRYTEAFF
CDR3 DNA: TGTGCCACCTTAACCCAGGGCCGGCGTTACACTGAAGCTTTCTTT